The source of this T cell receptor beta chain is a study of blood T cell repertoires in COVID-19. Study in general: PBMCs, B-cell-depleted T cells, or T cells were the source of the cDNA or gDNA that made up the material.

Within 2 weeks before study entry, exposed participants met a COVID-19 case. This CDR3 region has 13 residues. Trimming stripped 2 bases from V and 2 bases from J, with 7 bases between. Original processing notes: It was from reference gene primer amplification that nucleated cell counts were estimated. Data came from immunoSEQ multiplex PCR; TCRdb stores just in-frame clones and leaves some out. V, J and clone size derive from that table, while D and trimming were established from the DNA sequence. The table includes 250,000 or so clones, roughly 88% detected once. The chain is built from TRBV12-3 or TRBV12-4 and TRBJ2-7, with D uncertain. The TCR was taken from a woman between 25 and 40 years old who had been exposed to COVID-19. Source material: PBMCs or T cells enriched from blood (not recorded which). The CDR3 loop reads CASSLSQPYEQYF. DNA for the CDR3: TGTGCCAGCAGTTTATCACAGCCCTACGAGCAGTACTTC.